The 26 T cell receptor beta chains in this list originate from one sample, sequenced in a study of sequential checkpoint blockade in melanoma. Clones were sequenced by immunoSEQ multiplex PCR, and TCRdb holds only the in-frame ones, with some missing. Among 6,900 or so clones listed, approximately 78% were seen once. The treatment: randomized to nivolumab then ipilimumab (arm A) or the reverse (arm B). The specimen comprised CD8+ T cells sorted from blood (inferred from file names), sampled from a patient given nivolumab and ipilimumab in sequence. The source is a human donor with melanoma.

This chain joins TRBV27 and TRBJ2-1; 10 bases align to TRBD2. Germline V gives CDR1 MNHEY, CDR2 SMNVEV (reference sequence). The CDR3 totals 16 residues. J was trimmed by 2 bases and V by 10 bases; bases with no gene match: 11. CDR3 DNA sequence: TGTGCCACTGGACTAGCGGCAGCGGTGACCTACAATGAGCAGTTCTTC. Translated, it gives CATGLAAAVTYNEQFF.

The chain couples TRBV5-4 to TRBJ2-7; tentatively, D is TRBD1 (5 bases). Trimming cost V 4 bases and J 1 base, with 9 bases left between them. The CDR3 sequence is 13 residues long. CDR1 and CDR2 from the germline V gene are SGHNT and YYREEE (reference sequence). The CDR3 protein is CASSAGKSYEQYF. The CDR3 coding sequence is TGTGCCAGCAGCGCAGGGAAGTCCTACGAGCAGTACTTC. The complete variable domain, with remaining parts taken from reference TRBV5-4 and TRBJ2-7, reads ETGVTQSPTHLIKTRGQQVTLRCSSQSGHNTVSWYQQALGQGPQFIFQYYREEENGRGNFPPRFSGLQFPNYSSELNVNALELDDSALYLCASSAGKSYEQYFGPGTRLTVT.

V usage is TRBV9 and J usage is TRBJ2-5, with a tentative D call TRBD1 (6 bases). The J call could be wrong; TRBJ2-7 is a better fit for the DNA end. CDR3 length equals 12 residues. Per germline, CDR1 SGDLS and CDR2 YYNGEE. The CDR3: CASSVTGSEQYF. The CDR3 DNA sequence: TGTGCCAGCAGCGTAACAGGGAGCGAGCAGTACTTC.

The rearrangement uses TRBV28 and TRBJ2-3, with 9 bases lining up with TRBD1. J lost 7 bases, V lost 6 bases, and 8 bases had no gene match. Germline assignment: CDR1 MDHEN and CDR2 SYDVKM. This CDR3 region has 14 residues. For the CDR3, the DNA is TGTGCCAGCAGAGGGACAGGGAATCCCTATACGCAGTATTTT. Translated: CASRGTGNPYTQYF.

The chain uses TRBV6-6 and TRBJ2-1, with TRBD2 matching 7 bases. Germline-derived CDR1 and CDR2 are MNHNY and SVGAGI (reference sequence). With 7 bases clipped from V and 7 bases from J, the junction kept 13 bases outside the gene matches. The CDR3 contains 15 residues. This chain's CDR3 is CASNLLSGIKNEQFF. The CDR3 coding sequence is TGTGCCAGCAATCTCCTCAGCGGGATTAAGAATGAGCAGTTCTTC.

The chain couples TRBV27 to TRBJ2-3, with a tentative D call TRBD2 (6 bases). From germline, CDR1 is MNHEY and CDR2 SMNVEV (reference sequence). With 3 bases removed from V and 4 bases from J, the gap between germline ends came to 11 bases. This CDR3 spans 14 amino acids. CDR3 DNA: TGTGCCAGCAGTTTGCCGGGACTCCCAGATACGCAGTATTTT. Residues: CASSLPGLPDTQYF.

The V and J genes are TRBV4-2 and TRBJ2-5; 12 nucleotides match TRBD2. The CDR3 is made up of 16 amino acids. The ends lost 5 bases at V and 4 bases at J; junction bases unmatched: 8. Germline V gene lookup returns CDR1 LGHNA and CDR2 YNFKEQ. Here the CDR3 DNA reads TGTGCCAGCAGCTCCAGACTAGCGGGAGCACGAGAGACCCAGTACTTC. It encodes CASSSRLAGARETQYF.

The chain joins TRBV9 to TRBJ2-7; 11 bases map to TRBD1. The CDR3 has 14 amino acids. V dropped 2 bases and J dropped 2; count of bases not matched to a gene: 0. Germline V gives CDR1 SGDLS, CDR2 YYNGEE. CDR3 in amino acids: CASSVGQGAYEQYF. The DNA for the CDR3 is TGTGCCAGCAGCGTGGGACAGGGGGCCTACGAGCAGTACTTC.

V is TRBV7-3 and J is TRBJ2-4; TRBD2 matches 7 bases. The CDR3 sequence is 15 residues long. The V gene end was trimmed by 2 bases and the J gene end by 3 bases; junction bases not matched to a gene: 4. Germline V gene lookup returns CDR1 SGHTA and CDR2 FQGTGA. The CDR3 coding sequence is TGTGCCAGCAGCTTAGGGGTAGCGGGCAAAAACATTCAGTACTTC. Its translation is CASSLGVAGKNIQYF. Full variable domain (outside the CDR3, taken from reference TRBV7-3 and TRBJ2-4): GAGVSQTPSNKVTEKGKYVELRCDPISGHTALYWYRQSLGQGPEFLIYFQGTGAADDSGLPNDRFFAVRPEGSVSTLKIQRTERGDSAVYLCASSLGVAGKNIQYFGAGTRLSVL.

The V and J genes are TRBV2 and TRBJ2-1; the D is unclear. The CDR3 is made up of 15 amino acids. V gave up 1 base and J gave up 7 bases, with 14 bases separating them. Germline V gives CDR1 SNHLY, CDR2 FYNNEI. The CDR3 sequence is CASSEESGGFNEQFF. The CDR3 DNA reads as TGTGCCAGCAGTGAAGAATCTGGCGGCTTTAATGAGCAGTTCTTC.

The V call is TRBV7-3, the J call TRBJ2-3; 13 nucleotides line up with TRBD2. Germline V CDR1 and CDR2: SGHTA, FQGTGA. The V and J ends lost 4 bases and 2 bases, in that order; junction bases with no gene match: 3. The CDR3 length is 16 residues. Written as DNA, the CDR3 is TGTGCCAGCAGCTCGGGGACTAGCGGGGTCACAGATACGCAGTATTTT. As protein: CASSSGTSGVTDTQYF.

In the case of this clone: Mismatch with germline at one junction end may stem from a read error. Other nucleotide sequences from this sample produce the same CDR3. This chain joins TRBV19 and TRBJ2-7; 12 positions agree with TRBD2. There are 15 residues in the CDR3. Per germline, CDR1 LNHDA and CDR2 SQIVND (reference sequence). CDR3 in amino acids: CASSPTSGRTYEQYF. The DNA of the CDR3 is TGTGCCAGTAGTCCGACTAGCGGGAGAACCTATGAGCAGTACTTC.

The chain couples TRBV5-1 to TRBJ2-7; D remains unclear. V lost 2 bases, J lost 3 bases, and 6 bases lay in between. This CDR3 has 12 residues. Germline loops: CDR1 SGHRS, CDR2 YFSETQ. The CDR3 coding sequence is TGCGCCAGCAGCTTATACGGCTACGAGCAGTACTTC. Its translation: CASSLYGYEQYF.

V and J are TRBV2 and TRBJ2-3, with 11 bases matching TRBD2. Germline CDR1 reads SNHLY; CDR2 reads FYNNEI. This CDR3 spans 15 amino acids. Unmatched junction bases numbered 6, after V lost 3 bases and J lost 7 bases. The CDR3 reads CASSDFSGRGNTQYF. In nucleotides, the CDR3 is TGTGCCAGCAGTGACTTTAGCGGGAGGGGAAATACGCAGTATTTT.

This chain joins TRBV5-1 and TRBJ2-5; no definite D call. V was shortened by 4 bases and J by 2 bases, with 9 bases between the two germline ends. CDR3 length: 13 amino acids. The germline V gene has CDR1 SGHRS and CDR2 YFSETQ. CDR3 DNA: TGCGCCAGCAGCATCGAGATACAAGAGACCCAGTACTTC. This gives the protein CASSIEIQETQYF. The full variable domain, completed using reference TRBV5-1 and TRBJ2-5, is KAGVTQTPRYLIKTRGQQVTLSCSPISGHRSVSWYQQTPGQGLQFLFEYFSETQRNKGNFPGRFSGRQFSNSRSEMNVSTLELGDSALYLCASSIEIQETQYFGPGTRLLVL.

The chain has TRBV11-2 and TRBJ2-3; the D gene is possibly TRBD2 (5 bases). The CDR3 has 18 amino acids. Germline CDR1 and CDR2: SGHAT and FQNNGV. V lost 2 bases, J lost 2 bases, and 20 bases lay in between. As DNA, the CDR3 is TGTGCCAGCAGCTTACGAGGGTTTAGCCCCGACTTCACAGATACGCAGTATTTT. It is translated as CASSLRGFSPDFTDTQYF.

This clone was seen a few times. Given a far larger clone just one base away, this is likely a sequencing read error. The V and J genes are TRBV4-2 and TRBJ2-3; D is undetermined. This CDR3 is 15 amino acids long. CDR1 and CDR2 from the germline V gene are LGHNA and YNFKEQ. V dropped 1 base and J dropped 1 base, with 9 bases sitting between them. The CDR3 sequence is CASSQGADRTDTQYF. CDR3 DNA: TGTGCCAGCAGCCAAGGGGCAGATCGCACAGATACGCAGTATTTT.

The chain has TRBV11-2 and TRBJ2-7; tentative D call: TRBD1 (5 bases). Germline V gives CDR1 SGHAT, CDR2 FQNNGV. Trimming left V 2 bases short and J 4 bases short, with 18 bases between. The CDR3 length is 16 residues. For the CDR3, the DNA is TGTGCCAGCAGCTTAAATCAAGTGACAGTTTTGTACGAGCAGTACTTC. Protein: CASSLNQVTVLYEQYF.

The chain has TRBV30 and TRBJ2-3, with TRBD2 matching 7 bases. The V segment lost 8 bases and the J segment 10 bases; nucleotides outside the gene matches: 9. The CDR3 sequence is 11 residues long. Per germline, CDR1 GTSNPN and CDR2 SVGIG (reference sequence). In nucleotides, the CDR3 is TGTGCCAGCATTACTAGCGTCGCGCAGTATTTT. Amino acids: CASITSVAQYF.

Worth noting for this clone: Germline and junction disagree at one end, which may indicate a read error. This CDR3 is also generated by other DNA sequences in the sample. J is TRBJ1-5 and V is TRBV19; 10 bases are a match to TRBD1. In germline, CDR1 is LNHDA, CDR2 SQIVND (reference sequence). The CDR3 has 15 amino acids. The CDR3, as DNA: TGCGCCAGTAGTATCGTGACAGGGGGCACCCAGCCCCAGCATTTT. It translates to CASSIVTGGTQPQHF.

V is TRBV5-5 and J is TRBJ1-1, with 10 bases lining up with TRBD1. Trimming at V came to 3 bases and at J to 0 bases, leaving 5 bases not matched to a gene. The CDR3 runs to 16 residues. The germline CDR1 and CDR2 sequences are SGHKS and YYEKEE (reference sequence). In DNA, the CDR3 is TGTGCCAGCAGCTCGGACAGGGGGGGGGTGAACACTGAAGCTTTCTTT. Translation gives CASSSDRGGVNTEAFF.

CDR3 DNA: TGTGCCAGTAGTATCTTCCCAGAATCTTACGAGCAGTACTTC. Protein product: CASSIFPESYEQYF. The genes are TRBV19 and TRBJ2-7; unclear D gene. The V gene's germline CDR1 is LNHDA and CDR2 SQIVND (reference sequence). The V gene lost 3 bases and the J gene lost 4 bases, with 13 bases spanning the gap. The length of the CDR3 is 14 residues.

V usage is TRBV6-1 and J usage is TRBJ2-4; no reliable D call. The CDR3 has 13 residues. From germline, CDR1 is MNHNS and CDR2 SASEGT. The V gene lost 3 bases and the J gene lost 5 bases, with 8 bases spanning the gap. CDR3 DNA sequence: TGTGCCAGCAGTGATTTGGCCGAAAACATTCAGTACTTC. It is translated as CASSDLAENIQYF.

The chain has TRBV7-8 and TRBJ2-1; 11 positions agree with TRBD2. Per the germline V gene, CDR1 is SGHVS and CDR2 is FQNEAQ. This CDR3 comprises 15 residues. Germline trimming cut 3 bases from V and 3 bases from J; bases unmatched to any gene: 1. The CDR3 DNA follows: TGTGCCAGCAGCTTGACTAGCGGGGTCTACAATGAGCAGTTCTTC. Encoded protein: CASSLTSGVYNEQFF.

This rearrangement joins TRBV11-2 to TRBJ2-3, with a weak D call TRBD1 (5 bases). The germline gives CDR1 SGHAT, CDR2 FQNNGV. The CDR3 has 15 amino acids. V gave up 1 base and J gave up 0 bases, with 8 bases separating them. In DNA form, the CDR3 reads TGTGCCAGCAGCTTAGGGGCAGGGAGCACAGATACGCAGTATTTT. It codes for CASSLGAGSTDTQYF.

The V call is TRBV7-6, the J call TRBJ2-7, with TRBD1 matching over 9 bases. Looked up from germline, CDR1 is SGHVS and CDR2 is FNYEAQ. This CDR3 has 16 amino acids. The V and J ends lost 1 base and 3 bases, in that order; junction bases with no gene match: 7. The CDR3 loop is CASSLGPGQGVYEQYF. For the CDR3, the DNA is TGTGCCAGCAGCTTAGGACCGGGACAGGGCGTCTACGAGCAGTACTTC.